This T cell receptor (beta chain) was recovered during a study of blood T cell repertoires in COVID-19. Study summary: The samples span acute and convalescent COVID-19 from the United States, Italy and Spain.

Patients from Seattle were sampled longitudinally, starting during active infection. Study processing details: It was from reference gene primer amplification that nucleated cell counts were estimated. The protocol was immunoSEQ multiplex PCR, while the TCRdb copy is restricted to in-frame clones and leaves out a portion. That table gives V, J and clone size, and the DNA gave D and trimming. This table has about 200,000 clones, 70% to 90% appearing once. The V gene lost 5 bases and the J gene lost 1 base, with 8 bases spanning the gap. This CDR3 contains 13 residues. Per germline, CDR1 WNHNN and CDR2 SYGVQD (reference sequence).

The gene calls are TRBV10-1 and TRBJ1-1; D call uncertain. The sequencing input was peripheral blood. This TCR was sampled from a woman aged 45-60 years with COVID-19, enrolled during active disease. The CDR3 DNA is TGCGCCAGCAGTCAGAAAAGGAACACTGAAGCTTTCTTT. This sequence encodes CASSQKRNTEAFF.